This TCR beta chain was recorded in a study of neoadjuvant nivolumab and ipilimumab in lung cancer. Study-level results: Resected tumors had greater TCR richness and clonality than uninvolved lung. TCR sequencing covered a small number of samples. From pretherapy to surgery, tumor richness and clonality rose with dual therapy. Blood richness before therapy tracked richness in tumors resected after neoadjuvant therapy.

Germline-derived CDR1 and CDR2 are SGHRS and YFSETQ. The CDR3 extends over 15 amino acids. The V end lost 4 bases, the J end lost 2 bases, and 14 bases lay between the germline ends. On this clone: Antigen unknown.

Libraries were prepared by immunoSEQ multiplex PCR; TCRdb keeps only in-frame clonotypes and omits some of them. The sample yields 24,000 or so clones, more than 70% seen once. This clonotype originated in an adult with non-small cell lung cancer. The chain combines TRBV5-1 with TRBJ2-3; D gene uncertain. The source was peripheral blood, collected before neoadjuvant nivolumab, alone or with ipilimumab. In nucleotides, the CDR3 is TGCGCCAGCAGCGGACGCGGCGACCCCACAGATACGCAGTATTTT. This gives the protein CASSGRGDPTDTQYF.